This T cell receptor (beta chain) emerged from a study of blood T cells in healthy people across ages (dated by TCRdb to the mid-2010s). At the level of the whole study: In model experiments, template switching captured about one uniquely barcoded TCR beta cDNA molecule for every two T cells. Using deep sequencing normalized with unique cDNA molecular identifiers, the study measured how TCR beta repertoire diversity changes with age. The donors were divided into four age groups: young (average 16 years), middle-aged (about 40), aged (roughly 60) and long-lived (around 87). To avoid experimental bias, donors of different ages were randomly spread across the sequencing lanes. Using the same blood draw, the study looked at two additional independent replicas of 1 million unique cDNA reads for two donors, one aged 18 to 30 and the other aged 80 or older.

Overall study outcomes, separate from this receptor: Donor CMV infection status was unknown, potentially confounding age-related changes in expanded clonotypes. The percentage of naive T cells measured by flow cytometry correlated strongly with observed TCR beta diversity. As age increased, observed TCR beta diversity per million T cells dropped in a roughly linear way, and a significant reduction was already evident by age around 41. Bulk unsorted PBMC profiling prevented conclusive comparison of naive and antigen-experienced compartments. Estimates of total diversity based on one million sequenced T cells were considered lower bounds and underestimates. Compared with the aged group, the long-lived group had more naive CD4+ T cells, fewer expanded clones and increased TCR diversity, suggesting age selection.

The approximately 40 donors, aged 6 to 90 years, were systemically healthy Caucasian individuals from Russia. Each donor gave approximately 9.4 milliliters of peripheral blood, drawn into EDTA-treated Vacutainer tubes. Ficoll-Paque density-gradient centrifugation was used to isolate PBMCs, with at least 7 million per sample. Trizol reagent was used to extract total RNA from PBMCs, with at least 5 micrograms per sample. For every donor, flow cytometry on a PBMC aliquot measured the percentage of naive CD45RAhigh/CD27high T cells. Remarks on this clonotype: There is no known antigen for this receptor. No base-level quality is on record; no much larger clone is a single base apart.

The CDR3 measures 16 amino acids from cysteine to phenylalanine. Of all the DNA, just the CDR3 is kept, 48 bases in frame from base 1. Based on the germline V gene, the CDR1 and CDR2 sequences are SGHRS and YFSETQ. V was cut back by 4 bases and J by 8 bases, leaving a gap of 22 bases between them. Libraries were constructed by 5' RACE. The listed sequencing device is Illumina HiSeq 2500. The second PCR ran for roughly 7 to 12 cycles and used a J-beta primer mix along with a sample-barcoded 5' primer. A template-switch 5' adaptor carrying 12 random nucleotides introduced a unique molecular identifier onto each TCR beta cDNA molecule. Each sample yielded at least 2.5 million CDR3-containing paired-end reads. The Mint cDNA synthesis kit, primed by a TRBC-specific oligonucleotide, was used to synthesize first-strand cDNA from all RNA. All cDNA was treated with uracil-DNA glycosylase and then went through a first 18-cycle PCR with the universal primers M1SS and BC2_uni_R. The authors' pipeline ran thus. Normalization of each sample was performed by random selection of 1 million high-quality reads, each carrying a distinct molecular identifier. Reads sharing molecular identifiers were discarded rather than binned into consensus sequences. MiTCR, set to a Q25 quality threshold and the strictest error-elimination algorithm, was used for CDR3 identification, clonotype clustering and error correction. A nonparametric unseen species model with Euler transformation was used to estimate a lower bound on total TCR beta diversity. TCRdb's own reprocessing of the public reads used fastp at Q25 and MiXCR and kept productive beta chains. Entries are consolidated by CDR3 protein sequence, retaining the most common genes and DNA. V and J calls and clone size were set by TCRdb, not the authors. Present in this sample are around 1.5 million distinct CDR3 sequences, 35% to 45% of which were seen just once. The ten most abundant clones make up 7% to 9.5% of the sample.

The chain uses TRBV5-1 and TRBJ2-1, with a tentative D gene TRBD2 over 7 matching bases. This receptor was taken from a young woman in good health. Sequencing was performed on blood. Here the CDR3 is given as CASSLGGGAAGDEQFF. At the DNA level, the sequence is TGCGCCAGCAGCCTTGGTGGGGGGGCCGCGGGAGATGAGCAGTTCTTC. Joined to the reference TRBV5-1 and TRBJ2-1 proteins, this CDR3 gives the full variable domain: KAGVTQTPRYLIKTRGQQVTLSCSPISGHRSVSWYQQTPGQGLQFLFEYFSETQRNKGNFPGRFSGRQFSNSRSEMNVSTLELGDSALYLCASSLGGGAAGDEQFFGPGTRLTVL.